This T cell receptor beta chain originates from a study of T cells expressing NK-cell markers. Study-wide background: Source material for TCR beta repertoires consisted of sorted CD3+CD56+NKG2C+, CD3+CD56+NKG2C- and CD3+CD56-NKG2C+ T cells.

TCRdb derives one entry per CDR3 protein from the 5' RACE reads, leaving out DNA. Its table lists about 550,000 distinct CDR3 sequences. The receptor was isolated from a young man in good health. The sequenced sample consisted of blood T cells: a sorted CD56 or NKG2C T cell subset, CD4+ or CD8+ T cells, or bulk PBMC T cells (not recorded which).

The CDR3 sequence: CASSRTGLAVYNEQFF. The chain employs TRBV7-8 and TRBJ2-1; TCRdb indicates TRBD2, and absent DNA this call remains unverified. Germline assignment: CDR1 SGHVS and CDR2 FQNEAQ. There are 16 residues in the CDR3.